This paragraph covers one TCR beta chain sequence. Its specific antigen is unknown. At one boundary the junction diverges from the germline segment, which might be a read error. Libraries were prepared through multiplex PCR. Sequencer: Illumina HiSeq 4000. To build TCR beta libraries, CDR3 regions were amplified by Arm-PCR using iRepertoire HTBI primers. PCR products were gel purified before sequencing. The authors processed their data as follows. Gene usage analysis of CDR3 amino acid clonotypes relied on the roughly 67 TRBV and fewer than 15 TRBJ segments identified across samples. COPE and FqMerger were used to merge the filtered high-quality paired reads into contigs. BLAST was used to align contigs to IMGT TRBV, TRBD and TRBJ reference genes, and CDR3 was defined according to IMGT. Highly expanded clones were defined as clonotypes with a frequency above 0.1%. Repertoire diversity was measured by Shannon entropy, and V-J evenness by the Gini coefficient. A clonotype was considered public if more than one individual shared it. The raw public data were reprocessed by TCRdb itself: fastp quality trimming at Q25, MiXCR clonotype calling, in-frame beta chains only. Rows matching on CDR3 protein sequence are summarized as one entry with the most common DNA and genes. The authors' filters were not applied to this entry. This sample is represented by about 620,000 distinct CDR3 sequences; roughly 15% of them were singletons. The ten most abundant clones make up approximately 20% of the sample.

This entry is derived from a study of regulatory T cells in long-lasting Graves disease (dated by TCRdb to 2020 to 2022). Looking at the study overall: Antithyroid drugs had been taken for less than 3 months by newly diagnosed Graves' disease patients. Persistent Graves' disease patients were compared with newly diagnosed Graves' disease patients by peripheral blood TCR sequencing and RNA sequencing. The study took place in China and was registered as a clinical trial. A total of about 35 samples underwent TCR sequencing, from around 13 patients with persistent Graves' disease and 20 or so patients with newly diagnosed Graves' disease. What the authors observed across the whole study: Sequencing and analysis were limited to the TCR beta chain. Peripheral blood alone was examined, since thyroid tissue, which constituted the primary lesion, could not be accessed. Compared with newly diagnosed patients, patients with persistent Graves' disease had lower TCR Shannon entropy and fewer highly expanded clones, which suggests clonal expansion. The small sample size was acknowledged by the authors as a limitation that may reduce accuracy. Preferential use of TRBV28, TRBJ1-2 and TRBJ2-5 was observed in persistent disease, whereas TRBV20-1 and TRBJ2-1 were favored in newly diagnosed disease. Patients with persistent disease shared more public clonotypes (around 2,500) than newly diagnosed patients did (around 980).

CDR1 is given as SGHRS and CDR2 as YFSETQ, both from the germline V gene. The CDR3 starts with the cysteine, ends with the phenylalanine, and has 15 residues. The sequence is cut down to CDR3 DNA, 45 bases in frame from base 1. The time point label here, explained by the study, means: newly diagnosed GD, antithyroid drugs for less than 3 months. RNA was extracted from PBMCs in TRIzol for both TCR sequencing and RNA sequencing. The diagnosis of Graves' disease followed American Thyroid Association guidelines. Patients were recruited from an endocrinology department in Xi'an, China. From each patient, 7.5 to 9.5 milliliters of peripheral blood was collected into an EDTA anticoagulant tube. Ficoll Paque Plus density gradient separation was used to isolate PBMCs, and no further T cell sorting was done. An Agilent 2100 Bioanalyzer and agarose gel were used to check RNA quality, and a NanoDrop 2000 was used to measure RNA concentration.

In addition, the sample was reused for a study of T cells in Graves' hyperthyroidism and ophthalmopathy. From that second study: Stable Graves' hyperthyroidism was defined as the absence of progression to ophthalmopathy over 18 months of follow-up. Hyperthyroidism patients were newly diagnosed, with disease duration under 2 months, and aged 18 to 65 years. Exclusion was applied to patients with uncontrolled infections, other autoimmune diseases, pregnancy or lactation. Diagnoses relied on clinical symptoms, serum thyroxine and TRAb, thyroid ultrasound and orbital computed tomography. For the first round of RT-PCR on the TCR CDR3, the HTBI primer set was used together with the Qiagen OneStep RT-PCR kit. Most expanded thyroid clonotypes (frequency above 0.001) were also detected in blood, a finding suggesting that blood repertoires may reflect thyroid immune responses. Ophthalmopathy was separated from stable hyperthyroidism by a 13 V-J signature model, with 87.88% sensitivity and roughly 81% specificity obtained in cross-validation and 80%/75% obtained in testing. In validation, the model predicted progression to ophthalmopathy a median of about 6.8 months before onset, with about 71% sensitivity and roughly 79% specificity. TCR V-J signatures able to tell the groups apart were searched for in a discovery cohort of 100 patients, of whom more than 40 had Graves' ophthalmopathy and roughly 59 had stable Graves' hyperthyroidism. Prospective prediction of ophthalmopathy was tested in an independent validation cohort consisting of fewer than 20 hyperthyroidism patients and approximately 16 patients who later progressed to ophthalmopathy. The roughly 90 discovery patients were divided at random into training and test sets in a 7:3 ratio. The study also compared thyroid tissue and blood T-cell repertoires from five or six Graves' hyperthyroidism patients. After blood sampling, hyperthyroidism patients were treated with methimazole at a starting dose of 30 mg daily, and ophthalmopathy patients were treated with high-dose intravenous methylprednisolone. Libraries were constructed in a second round of multiplex PCR, after which size selection and purification were carried out. Libraries were sequenced paired-end with 100 bp reads on an Illumina HiSeq2000. SOAPnuke was used to process the raw data, throwing out any read that contained adapters or uncalled bases, had a mean Phred below 15, or lacked an exact constant-primer or identifier match. COPE v1.2.5 was used to merge the high-quality paired reads, and each unique nucleotide sequence was defined as a clonotype. MiTCR v1.1 was used to align the clonotypes against IMGT TRBV, TRBD and TRBJ reference segments. Analysis was restricted to V-J combinations with a frequency above 0.0001, which covered roughly 99% of repertoires. A TCS score was defined as the ratio of F50 (clonal expansion) to E x V (chaos), with BLOSUM62-based TCRdist applied between CDR3 peptides within each V-J. Welch's t-statistics and random forest reduced fewer than 550 V-J features to roughly 13, which were used in a naive Bayes classifier (R e1071). Sample size was not statistically predetermined, and blinding of investigators to group allocation was not performed. TCR Vbeta CDR3 sequencing of roughly 140 peripheral blood samples (43 ophthalmopathy, about 80 hyperthyroidism and roughly 17 progressor patients) is reported in the paper.

This sequence was found in a woman younger than 45 with Graves disease. Donor details come from another sample of the same person, matched by shared clones. Recombination linked TRBV5-1 to TRBJ2-5; the D gene is perhaps TRBD2, from 5 matching bases. This specimen was peripheral blood mononuclear cells (PBMCs), taken at new diagnosis, from a patient treated with antithyroid drugs. The DNA sequence is TGCGCCAGCAGCCAACTGACCGGGATTACCTACGAGCAGTGCTTC. Its protein is CASSQLTGITYEQCF.